The 5 T cell receptor beta chains reported below all come from one sample, sequenced in a study of T-cell reconstitution after alpha-beta-depleted transplantation in children (dated by TCRdb to the mid-2010s). Read against the paper, the sample's treatment or condition label means: allogeneic hematopoietic cell transplantation with graft depleted of TCRalphabeta T cells and CD19 B cells. Libraries were made using PCR. The run used an Illumina HiSeq 2500. TCR libraries were prepared with molecular barcoding, using unique molecular identifiers to normalize TCRbeta repertoire quantification. Starting from the raw public reads, TCRdb applied fastp trimming at Q25, assembled clones with MiXCR and retained in-frame beta chains. Records with the same CDR3 protein are collapsed into one entry carrying the most frequent genes and DNA. Recorded for this sample are fewer than 700,000 distinct CDR3 sequences; under 15% of them occurred a single time. The ten largest make up around 2.2% of the sample.

Sequenced here: PBMCs, mostly from graft donor cells, sampled 360 days after TCRalphabeta/CD19-depleted stem cell transplant. The receptors come from a male patient younger than 18 who had a stem cell transplant for acute myeloid leukemia, so the T cells may come from the graft donor.

This clonotype has only a few counts. The chain carries TRBV28 and TRBJ2-7, with 10 nucleotides matching TRBD2. The V gene's germline CDR1 is MDHEN and CDR2 SYDVKM. The V gene end was trimmed by 4 bases and the J gene end by 0 bases; junction bases not matched to a gene: 9. This CDR3 contains 17 residues. CDR3 protein: CASSSPGGTSASYEQYF. The CDR3 DNA follows: TGTGCCAGCAGTTCCCCCGGGGGGACTAGCGCCTCCTACGAGCAGTACTTC.

This rearrangement joins TRBV5-6 to TRBJ2-6, with TRBD1 as a possible D gene (6 bases). Trimming cost V 2 bases and J 0 bases, with 12 bases left between them. The CDR3 length is 17 residues. Germline CDR1 and CDR2: SGHDT and YYEEEE. The CDR3 DNA is TGTGCCAGCAGCTTAATGGACAGTCGCTCTGGGGCCAACGTCCTGACTTTC. Translating gives CASSLMDSRSGANVLTF.

This chain links TRBV24-1 with TRBJ2-7; no clear D. This CDR3 region has 13 residues. Germline values: CDR1 KGHDR, CDR2 SFDVKD. The V end lost 5 bases, the J end lost 1 base, and 8 bases lay between the germline ends. CDR3 sequence (DNA): TGTGCCACCAGTGTCGGGCCATCCTACGAGCAGTACTTC. Its translation: CATSVGPSYEQYF.

This clonotype was recorded a few times. J is TRBJ1-6 and V is TRBV6-2 or TRBV6-3; D perhaps matches TRBD1 (5 bases). CDR1 and CDR2 from the germline V gene are MNHEY and SVGEGT. V gave up 4 bases and J gave up 5 bases, with 9 bases separating them. This CDR3 contains 14 residues. The chain's CDR3 is CASSSTAHNSPLHF. The CDR3 region has the DNA TGTGCCAGCAGTTCGACAGCACATAATTCACCCCTCCACTTT.

The sample holds a few counts of this clonotype. The chain carries TRBV6-2 or TRBV6-3 and TRBJ1-5; D remains unclear. V was pared by 2 bases and J by 4 bases, with 15 bases between. Germline CDR1 MNHEY, CDR2 SVGEGT. CDR3 length equals 16 residues. The CDR3 spells CASSYIALDPNQPQHF. The DNA of the CDR3 is TGTGCCAGCAGTTACATCGCCTTGGACCCTAATCAGCCCCAGCATTTT.